These 29 T cell receptor beta chains originate from one sample sequenced in a study of blood T cell repertoires in COVID-19. Assay: immunoSEQ multiplex PCR; the TCRdb copy retains only in-frame clones and omits some. The sample has nearly 250,000 clones, around 86% seen once. Sequenced: peripheral blood. The receptors shown here come from a woman aged 55 to 70 who had recovered from COVID-19.

The chain carries TRBV11-2 and TRBJ2-5; TRBD2 aligns across 12 bases. CDR3 length: 14 amino acids. Trimming removed 6 bases from V and 9 bases from J; junction bases left unmatched: 8. Germline CDR1 is SGHAT and CDR2 is FQNNGV. CDR3 amino acids: CASRLAGGTRAQYF. For the CDR3, the DNA is TGTGCCAGCAGACTAGCGGGGGGCACCCGAGCCCAGTACTTC. Full variable domain (missing parts from reference TRBV11-2 and TRBJ2-5): EAGVAQSPRYKIIEKRQSVAFWCNPISGHATLYWYQQILGQGPKLLIQFQNNGVVDDSQLPKDRFSAERLKGVDSTLKIQPAKLEDSAVYLCASRLAGGTRAQYFGPGTRLLVL.

V is TRBV10-3 and J is TRBJ1-1; 10 positions agree with TRBD1. CDR1 and CDR2 (germline): ENHRY, SYGVKD. V trimming: 4 bases; J trimming: 0 bases; junction bases outside the gene matches: 5. The CDR3 loop spans 16 amino acids. The CDR3 nucleotides read TGTGCCATCAGTGGGGGGACAGGGGCGTTGAACACTGAAGCTTTCTTT. The encoded protein is CAISGGTGALNTEAFF.

This chain uses TRBV29-1 with TRBJ2-7; TRBD1 matches at 10 bases. The germline V gene has CDR1 SQVTM and CDR2 ANQGSEA. The CDR3 totals 16 residues. V shed 4 bases, J shed 1 base, and the junction held 10 bases outside the gene matches. The DNA for the CDR3 is TGCAGCGTTGCCACCCCGGGACAGGGGACTTCCTACGAGCAGTACTTC. It encodes CSVATPGQGTSYEQYF.

J is TRBJ2-2 and V is TRBV6-2 or TRBV6-3, with D perhaps TRBD1 (5 bases). Trimming took off 2 bases at V and 6 bases at J, with 7 bases between the two ends. Germline loops: CDR1 MNHEY, CDR2 SVGEGT. CDR3 length equals 13 residues. CDR3 sequence reads: CASSYQGPGELFF. CDR3 nucleotides: TGTGCCAGCAGTTACCAGGGTCCCGGGGAGCTGTTTTTT.

This sequence joins TRBV15 and TRBJ1-5, with D unresolved. With 2 bases removed from V and 0 bases from J, the gap between germline ends came to 14 bases. Germline values: CDR1 LNHNV, CDR2 YYDKDF (reference sequence). There are 17 residues in the CDR3. The chain's CDR3 is CATSRIAGYFSNQPQHF. The CDR3 DNA is TGTGCCACCAGCAGAATCGCAGGTTATTTTAGCAATCAGCCCCAGCATTTT.

This chain links TRBV10-3 with TRBJ2-7, with D perhaps TRBD1 (5 bases). The germline V gene encodes CDR1 ENHRY and CDR2 SYGVKD. The CDR3 consists of 13 residues. Between the trimmed V and J ends, which lost 9 bases and 0 bases, there was a span of 12 bases. The CDR3 DNA sequence: TGTGCCATTACCGACAGTAGCTCCTACGAGCAGTACTTC. This gives the protein CAITDSSSYEQYF.

The chain has TRBV19 and TRBJ2-5; 7 bases fit TRBD2. The CDR3 length is 19 residues. CDR1 is LNHDA, CDR2 SQIVND, per germline (reference sequence). The V gene end was trimmed by 5 bases and the J gene end by 7 bases; junction bases not matched to a gene: 25. DNA of the CDR3: TGTGCCAGTAGTCCCCTCGGAGCCCTAGCGGTGCACCCAGTTGGGACCCAGTACTTC. This translates into CASSPLGALAVHPVGTQYF.

The chain uses TRBV28 and TRBJ2-7; weak D call: TRBD2 (5 bases). The V end was cut by 3 bases, the J end by 6 bases, with 12 bases between. CDR1 MDHEN and CDR2 SYDVKM come from the germline V gene. CDR3 length equals 13 residues. The CDR3 loop is CASSLPRAAEQYF. As DNA, the CDR3 is TGTGCCAGCAGTTTGCCGAGGGCGGCCGAGCAGTACTTC.

The chain uses TRBV19 and TRBJ1-4; D unclear. Trimming cost V 5 bases and J 2 bases, with 9 bases left between them. CDR3 size: 14 residues. CDR1 is LNHDA, CDR2 SQIVND, per germline (reference sequence). The CDR3 nucleotides are TGTGCCAGTAGTCTTCGAGGGACTAATGAAAAACTGTTTTTT. The encoded protein is CASSLRGTNEKLFF.

This clone was seen only a few times. DNA for the CDR3: TGTGCCAGCAGCTTAGCGACGAGGCAGCCCCAGCATTTT. Protein sequence: CASSLATRQPQHF. The chain carries TRBV11-2 and TRBJ1-5; D unresolved. CDR3 length: 13 residues. Germline CDR1 reads SGHAT; CDR2 reads FQNNGV. Trimming left V 1 base short and J 7 bases short, with 8 bases between.

The genes are TRBV21-1 and TRBJ2-7; the table's D call, TRBD1, was not checked against the DNA. TRBV21-1 is a listed pseudogene. This CDR3 has 14 amino acids. The CDR3 spells CASSLPQGINEQYF. The CDR3 DNA reads as TGTGCCAGCAGCCTTCCCCAGGGAATTAACGAGCAGTACTTC.

The genes are TRBV5-8 and TRBJ2-1; 8 nucleotides agree with TRBD2. Germline V gene sequence: CDR1 SGHTS, CDR2 YDEGEE. V shed 6 bases and J 8 bases; nucleotides not matched to a gene: 13. This CDR3 spans 15 amino acids. The CDR3 here is CASIRGLASYDEQFF. DNA of the CDR3: TGTGCCAGCATCCGCGGACTAGCCAGTTATGATGAGCAGTTCTTC.

The V call is TRBV7-2, the J call TRBJ2-4, with D perhaps matching TRBD1 (5 bases). CDR1 is SGHTA, CDR2 FQGNSA, per germline. This CDR3 has 13 residues. Trimming pared 2 bases from V and 6 bases from J, leaving 8 bases between. The CDR3 spells CASSLFQGNIQYF. CDR3 in DNA: TGTGCCAGCAGCTTATTTCAGGGAAACATTCAGTACTTC.

V usage is TRBV27 and J usage is TRBJ2-7; D perhaps matches TRBD2 (7 bases). Germline-derived CDR1 and CDR2 are MNHEY and SMNVEV (reference sequence). This CDR3 comprises 16 residues. Trimming took off 6 bases at V and 6 bases at J, with 24 bases between the two ends. CDR3: CASRKKGGGHSGEQYF. CDR3 nucleotide sequence: TGTGCCAGCAGAAAGAAGGGGGGGGGCCACTCGGGCGAGCAGTACTTC.

The chain combines TRBV7-6 with TRBJ1-2; 7 bases are shared with TRBD1. CDR1 SGHVS and CDR2 FNYEAQ come from the germline V gene. The CDR3 consists of 15 residues. V shed 0 bases, J shed 4 bases, and the junction held 5 bases outside the gene matches. The CDR3 DNA reads TGTGCCAGCAGCTTAGCAGGGGGCGGTATCTATGGCTACACCTTC. Its translation is CASSLAGGGIYGYTF.

The chain joins TRBV5-8 to TRBJ2-5, with D perhaps matching TRBD2 (6 bases). From germline, CDR1 is SGHTS and CDR2 YDEGEE. The CDR3 loop spans 15 amino acids. Trimming took off 1 base at V and 10 bases at J, with 20 bases between the two ends. DNA for the CDR3: TGTGCCAGCAGCTTGAACCGGGACGGAGGGGTTGGCCAGTACTTC. Translation: CASSLNRDGGVGQYF.

The chain uses TRBV9 and TRBJ1-2, with D maybe TRBD1 (5 bases). Per the germline V gene, CDR1 is SGDLS and CDR2 is YYNGEE. The V end was cut by 0 bases, the J end by 0 bases, with 12 bases between. The CDR3 sequence is 16 residues long. CDR3 nucleotide sequence: TGTGCCAGCAGCGTAGCAGTGGGGCCCGCTAACTATGGCTACACCTTC. This encodes CASSVAVGPANYGYTF.

Only one count was recorded for this clone. The chain uses TRBV20-1 and TRBJ2-7; the match to TRBD1 covers 10 bases. Looked up from germline, CDR1 is DFQATT and CDR2 is SNEGSKA (reference sequence). The CDR3 is 13 amino acids. Trimming removed 3 bases from V and 12 bases from J; junction bases left unmatched: 11. The CDR3 loop is CSASAPGTGDRYF. In DNA form, the CDR3 reads TGCAGTGCTAGTGCCCCCGGGACAGGGGATCGGTACTTC.

The V call is TRBV6-6, the J call TRBJ2-1, with a weak D call TRBD1 (6 bases). The V and J ends lost 7 bases and 8 bases respectively, with 9 bases between them. This CDR3 region has 11 residues. Germline-derived CDR1 and CDR2 are MNHNY and SVGAGI (reference sequence). CDR3 region: CASTYRDEQFF. CDR3 DNA: TGTGCCAGCACCTACAGGGATGAGCAGTTCTTC.

The chain carries TRBV4-2 and TRBJ2-5, with D unresolved. This CDR3 contains 13 residues. V was clipped by 1 base and J by 4 bases, with 7 bases between them. Germline assignment: CDR1 LGHNA and CDR2 YNFKEQ. CDR3 amino acids: CASSQGSGETQYF. The CDR3 coding sequence is TGTGCCAGCAGCCAAGGGTCCGGAGAGACCCAGTACTTC.

CDR3 bases: TGTGCCAGCAGCCAACAGGGGCTAGAGCAGCCCCAGCATTTT. Residues: CASSQQGLEQPQHF. The J gene is TRBJ1-5, the V gene TRBV2; 7 bases are shared with TRBD1. This CDR3 contains 14 residues. V gave up 6 bases and J gave up 7 bases; unmatched junction bases: 9. CDR1 and CDR2 (germline): SNHLY, FYNNEI.

This clone was recorded once. The chain employs TRBV6-5 and TRBJ1-6, with 8 bases aligning to TRBD1. Looked up from germline, CDR1 is MNHEY and CDR2 is SVGAGI. V trimming: 2 bases; J trimming: 2 bases; junction bases outside the gene matches: 2. The CDR3 is 16 residues long. CDR3 loop: CASSYGDRTYNSPLHF. The CDR3 DNA follows: TGTGCCAGCAGTTACGGGGACAGGACCTATAATTCACCCCTCCACTTT.

The genes are TRBV5-1 and TRBJ2-2, with TRBD2 as a possible D gene (6 bases). Germline V gene lookup returns CDR1 SGHRS and CDR2 YFSETQ. The CDR3 has 12 residues. V shed 4 bases and J shed 6 bases, with 7 bases lying between them. This chain's CDR3 is CASSGGSGELFF. CDR3 sequence (DNA): TGCGCCAGCAGCGGGGGGTCCGGGGAGCTGTTTTTT.

In this sample, this clone turned up many times. This chain joins TRBV2 and TRBJ2-2, with 9 bases identical to TRBD1. The CDR3 totals 15 residues. V gave up 2 bases and J gave up 3 bases; unmatched junction bases: 1. Germline values: CDR1 SNHLY, CDR2 FYNNEI. The CDR3 region is CASSERTGDTGELFF. The CDR3 DNA reads TGTGCCAGCAGTGAAAGGACAGGGGACACCGGGGAGCTGTTTTTT.

This chain connects TRBV4-2 to TRBJ1-3; TRBD1 aligns across 8 bases. The CDR3 has 17 residues. From germline, CDR1 is LGHNA and CDR2 YNFKEQ. With 6 bases clipped from V and 2 bases from J, the junction kept 12 bases outside the gene matches. The CDR3 loop reads CASRSGGPDRAGNTIYF. The CDR3 DNA sequence: TGTGCCAGCAGGTCTGGGGGTCCGGACAGGGCTGGAAACACCATATATTTT.

CDR3 nucleotide sequence: TGCGCCAGCAGAGCCGGCAACAGGATTTCTACAGATACGCAGTATTTT. Its protein is CASRAGNRISTDTQYF. The chain carries TRBV5-1 and TRBJ2-3, with a possible D match to TRBD1 (5 bases). This CDR3 region has 16 residues. V gave up 5 bases and J gave up 3 bases, with 19 bases separating them. CDR1 and CDR2 (germline): SGHRS, YFSETQ.

This chain links TRBV7-9 with TRBJ2-5; 11 nucleotides match TRBD2. Germline CDR1 and CDR2: SEHNR and FQNEAQ (reference sequence). V was clipped by 0 bases and J by 5 bases; unmatched bases: 8. CDR3 size: 17 residues. DNA for the CDR3: TGTGCCAGCAGCTTAGCCTTAGCGGGGGGGCCGGGTGAGACCCAGTACTTC. This encodes CASSLALAGGPGETQYF. Complete variable domain (other parts from reference TRBV7-9 and TRBJ2-5): DTGVSQNPRHKITKRGQNVTFRCDPISEHNRLYWYRQTLGQGPEFLTYFQNEAQLEKSRLLSDRFSAERPKGSFSTLEIQRTEQGDSAMYLCASSLALAGGPGETQYFGPGTRLLVL.

The chain is built from TRBV7-9 and TRBJ1-3; D possibly corresponds to TRBD1 (5 bases). The ends were cut back, 1 base at V and 0 bases at J, with 19 bases in the middle. The CDR3 spans 19 residues. In germline, CDR1 is SEHNR, CDR2 FQNEAQ (reference sequence). CDR3 protein: CASSLGGRATILSGNTIYF. The CDR3 nucleotides read TGTGCCAGCAGCTTAGGGGGGAGGGCCACGATTCTCTCTGGAAACACCATATATTTT.

This chain uses TRBV7-9 with TRBJ2-3, with 7 bases lining up with TRBD1. With V trimmed by 8 bases and J by 6 bases, 5 bases remained unmatched. Germline CDR1 reads SEHNR; CDR2 reads FQNEAQ (reference sequence). There are 12 residues in the CDR3. CDR3 sequence: CASGPQGDTQYF. The CDR3 region has the DNA TGTGCCAGCGGACCACAGGGGGATACGCAGTATTTT.